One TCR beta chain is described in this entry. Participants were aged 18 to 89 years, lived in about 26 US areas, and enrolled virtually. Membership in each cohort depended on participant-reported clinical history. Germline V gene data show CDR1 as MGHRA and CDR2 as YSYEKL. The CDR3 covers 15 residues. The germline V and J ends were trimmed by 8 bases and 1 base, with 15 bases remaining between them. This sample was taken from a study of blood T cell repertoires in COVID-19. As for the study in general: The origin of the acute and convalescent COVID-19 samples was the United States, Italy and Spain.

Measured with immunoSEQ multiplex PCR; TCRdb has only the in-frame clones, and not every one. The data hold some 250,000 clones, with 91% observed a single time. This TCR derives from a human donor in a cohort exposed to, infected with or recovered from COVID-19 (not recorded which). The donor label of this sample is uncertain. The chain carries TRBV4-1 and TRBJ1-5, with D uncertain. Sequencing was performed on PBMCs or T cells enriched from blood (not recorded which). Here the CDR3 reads CASRMSQVSNQPQHF. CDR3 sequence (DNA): TGCGCCAGCCGTATGTCCCAGGTCAGCAATCAGCCCCAGCATTTT.